The entry below describes one T cell receptor beta chain. Its antigen is not identified. Germline CDR1 and CDR2: ENHRY and SYGVKD. CDR3 size: 16 residues. V lost 2 bases, J lost 0 bases, and 11 bases lay in between. This sample was included in a study of OX40 agonist ivuxolimab in advanced cancers. Study-level background: At doses from 0.01 to 10 mg/kg, patients were given intravenous ivuxolimab every 2 weeks. Notes on the study in general: Dose levels from 0.1 to 3.0 mg/kg saw CD4+ and CD8+ blood T cells expand clonally by week 6.

Profiled with immunoSEQ multiplex PCR; TCRdb holds only in-frame clones, not every one. The sample has around 51,000 clones, about 80% seen once. The receptor's source is an adult with an advanced solid tumor such as melanoma, head and neck, liver or kidney cancer. The source material was CD4+ or CD8+ T cells sorted from blood, sampled in a trial of the OX40 agonist ivuxolimab. V is TRBV10-3 and J is TRBJ1-5; no clear D. CDR3 nucleotide sequence: TGTGCCATCAGTGAGGAGCCCCCTGATAGCAATCAGCCCCAGCATTTT. Amino acid sequence: CAISEEPPDSNQPQHF.